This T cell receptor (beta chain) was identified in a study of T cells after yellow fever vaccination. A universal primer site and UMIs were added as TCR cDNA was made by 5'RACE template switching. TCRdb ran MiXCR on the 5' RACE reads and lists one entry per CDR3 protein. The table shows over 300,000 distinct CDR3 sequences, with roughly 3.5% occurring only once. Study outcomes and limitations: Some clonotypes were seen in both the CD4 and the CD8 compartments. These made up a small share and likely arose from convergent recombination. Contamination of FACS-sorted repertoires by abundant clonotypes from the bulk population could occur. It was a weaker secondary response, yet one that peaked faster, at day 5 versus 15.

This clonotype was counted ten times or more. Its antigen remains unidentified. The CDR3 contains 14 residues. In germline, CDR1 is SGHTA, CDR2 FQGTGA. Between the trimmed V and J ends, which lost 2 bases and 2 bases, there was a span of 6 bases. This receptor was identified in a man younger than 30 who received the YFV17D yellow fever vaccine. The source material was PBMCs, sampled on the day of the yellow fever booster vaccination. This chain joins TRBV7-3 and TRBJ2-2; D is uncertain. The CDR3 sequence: CASSLAFNTGELFF. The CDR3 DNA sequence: TGTGCCAGCAGCTTAGCCTTTAACACCGGGGAGCTGTTTTTT. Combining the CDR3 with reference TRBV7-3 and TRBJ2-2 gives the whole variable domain GAGVSQTPSNKVTEKGKYVELRCDPISGHTALYWYRQSLGQGPEFLIYFQGTGAADDSGLPNDRFFAVRPEGSVSTLKIQRTERGDSAVYLCASSLAFNTGELFFGEGSRLTVL.